This is a list of T cell receptor beta chains from one sample in a study of PD-L1 blockade in urothelial cancer. Assay: immunoSEQ multiplex PCR; the TCRdb copy retains only in-frame clones and omits some. Of about 63,000 clones listed, roughly 79% are singletons. Specimen: PBMCs, collected around atezolizumab (anti-PD-L1) treatment. These receptors were collected from a man aged 65 to 79 with urothelial cancer. Both conserved end residues are part of each CDR3. The D gene is left open where the match is weak. The size of a clone is reported for some rows only, either as once, few or many, or as a class for expanded clones.

J gene: TRBJ2-7; clone size: -; D gene: -; V gene: TRBV30; CDR3 DNA: TGTGCCTGGAGTGTACCCTCGACAGGCCGCTACGAGCAGTACTTC; CDR3 protein: CAWSVPSTGRYEQYF
J gene: TRBJ2-3; clone size: -; D gene: TRBD2; V gene: TRBV5-4; CDR3 DNA: TGTGCCAGCAGCAAGACTAGCGGGGGCACAGATACGCAGTATTTT; CDR3 protein: CASSKTSGGTDTQYF
J gene: TRBJ2-2; clone size: -; D gene: TRBD2; V gene: TRBV7-2; CDR3 DNA: TGTGCCAGCAGCTTAGGAGGGAGGGGCACCGGGGAGCTGTTTTTT; CDR3 protein: CASSLGGRGTGELFF
J gene: TRBJ2-1; clone size: -; D gene: -; V gene: TRBV2; CDR3 DNA: TGTGCCAGCCAGGGGGGACAGACCTACAATGAGCAGTTCTTC; CDR3 protein: CASQGGQTYNEQFF
J gene: TRBJ2-4; clone size: -; D gene: -; V gene: TRBV11-2; CDR3 DNA: TGTGCCAGCAGCTTAGGGCGGCCTGAAAACATTCAGTACTTC; CDR3 protein: CASSLGRPENIQYF
J gene: TRBJ2-1; clone size: once; D gene: -; V gene: TRBV29-1; CDR3 DNA: TGCAGCGTTGAACGTCCTCGCTCCTACAATGAGCAGTTCTTC; CDR3 protein: CSVERPRSYNEQFF
J gene: TRBJ1-4; clone size: -; D gene: -; V gene: TRBV9; CDR3 DNA: TGTGCCAGCAGCGTAGACGTCGGGATGGTTAGTGAAAAACTGTTTTTT; CDR3 protein: CASSVDVGMVSEKLFF
J gene: TRBJ1-4; clone size: -; D gene: -; V gene: TRBV4-3; CDR3 DNA: TGCGCCAGCAGCCAAGGACAGTCAACTAATGAAAAACTGTTTTTT; CDR3 protein: CASSQGQSTNEKLFF
J gene: TRBJ2-1; clone size: -; D gene: TRBD2; V gene: TRBV4-1; CDR3 DNA: TGCGCCAGCAGCCAAGAGCAGCGGGGGAGCAAGCAGTTCTTC; CDR3 protein: CASSQEQRGSKQFF
J gene: TRBJ2-1; clone size: -; D gene: TRBD2; V gene: TRBV6-5; CDR3 DNA: TGTGCCAGCAGTTACGATGCCTCGGGGGGGAATGAGCAGTTCTTC; CDR3 protein: CASSYDASGGNEQFF
J gene: TRBJ2-7; clone size: -; D gene: TRBD2; V gene: TRBV19; CDR3 DNA: TGTGCCAGTAGTATCCAGCGGGAGTCCTACGAGCAGTACTTC; CDR3 protein: CASSIQRESYEQYF
J gene: TRBJ2-1; clone size: -; D gene: TRBD2; V gene: TRBV27; CDR3 DNA: TGTGCCAGCAGTTTATCGGCTAGCGGACGCTCCTACAATGAGCAGTTCTTC; CDR3 protein: CASSLSASGRSYNEQFF
J gene: TRBJ2-5; clone size: -; D gene: -; V gene: TRBV19; CDR3 DNA: TGTGCCAGTAGTATGCGGCAGGGTGGACAAGAGACCCAGTACTTC; CDR3 protein: CASSMRQGGQETQYF
J gene: TRBJ2-5; clone size: -; D gene: -; V gene: TRBV18; CDR3 DNA: TGTGCCAGCTCACCAGTTCGTAGGGACACCCAAGAGACCCAGTACTTC; CDR3 protein: CASSPVRRDTQETQYF
J gene: TRBJ2-5; clone size: -; D gene: -; V gene: TRBV29-1; CDR3 DNA: TGCAGCGTTGTCGGGGACACCCAAGAGACCCAGTACTTC; CDR3 protein: CSVVGDTQETQYF
J gene: TRBJ2-1; clone size: -; D gene: TRBD2; V gene: TRBV11-2; CDR3 DNA: TGTGCCAGCAGCTTTATAGTAGCGGGGGGATCGTACAATGAGCAGTTCTTC; CDR3 protein: CASSFIVAGGSYNEQFF
J gene: TRBJ1-5; clone size: -; D gene: -; V gene: TRBV12-1; CDR3 DNA: TGTGCCAGCAAGAAGGAGGGAAGCAATCAGCCCCAGCATTTT; CDR3 protein: CASKKEGSNQPQHF
J gene: TRBJ2-7; clone size: -; D gene: TRBD2; V gene: TRBV9; CDR3 DNA: TGTGCCAGCAGCGTAGGGACTAGCGGGAGGGAGGAGCAGTACTTC; CDR3 protein: CASSVGTSGREEQYF
J gene: TRBJ2-5; clone size: -; D gene: -; V gene: TRBV5-1; CDR3 DNA: TGCGCCAGCAATGACCCGGGGAAAGAGACCCAGTACTTC; CDR3 protein: CASNDPGKETQYF
J gene: TRBJ1-3; clone size: -; D gene: -; V gene: TRBV30; CDR3 DNA: TGTGCCTGGAGTGTGGCAGGGGCCGGAAACACCATATATTTT; CDR3 protein: CAWSVAGAGNTIYF
J gene: TRBJ2-5; clone size: -; D gene: TRBD2; V gene: TRBV5-1; CDR3 DNA: TGCGCCAGCAGCGTGCCCGGGACTAGCGGGACCCCGTACCAAGAGACCCAGTACTTC; CDR3 protein: CASSVPGTSGTPYQETQYF
J gene: TRBJ2-1; clone size: -; D gene: TRBD1; V gene: TRBV29-1; CDR3 DNA: TGCAGCGGTGACAGGGGCCCTGAGCAGTTCTTC; CDR3 protein: CSGDRGPEQFF
J gene: TRBJ2-1; clone size: few; D gene: -; V gene: TRBV6-1; CDR3 DNA: TGTGCCAGCAGTGAAAATGGGCAGGGTTTATACAATGAGCAGTTCTTC; CDR3 protein: CASSENGQGLYNEQFF
J gene: TRBJ2-1; clone size: once; D gene: TRBD2; V gene: TRBV11-3; CDR3 DNA: TGTGCCAGCAGCTTCGGGGGGGCCACCAATGAGCAGTTCTTC; CDR3 protein: CASSFGGATNEQFF
J gene: TRBJ1-5; clone size: -; D gene: TRBD1; V gene: TRBV4-2; CDR3 DNA: TGTGCCAGCAGCCCGGGACAGACCAACAATCAGCCCCAGCATTTT; CDR3 protein: CASSPGQTNNQPQHF
J gene: TRBJ2-1; clone size: -; D gene: TRBD2; V gene: TRBV27; CDR3 DNA: TGTGCCACCCGGGGACTAGCGGGGCGGGATTCGGACTCCTACAATGAGCAGTTCTTC; CDR3 protein: CATRGLAGRDSDSYNEQFF
J gene: TRBJ1-5; clone size: -; D gene: -; V gene: TRBV2; CDR3 DNA: TGTGCCAGCAGTGGCCTCCTCAGGGTGGGCAATCAGCCCCAGCATTTT; CDR3 protein: CASSGLLRVGNQPQHF
J gene: TRBJ2-3; clone size: once; D gene: -; V gene: TRBV7-9; CDR3 DNA: TGTGCCAGCAGCTTAGCTGGCAGAGATACGCAGTATTTT; CDR3 protein: CASSLAGRDTQYF
J gene: TRBJ1-1; clone size: -; D gene: -; V gene: TRBV6-4; CDR3 DNA: TGTGCCAGCAGTGAATCTTTGAGGGAAGTATGGACTGAAGCTTTCTTT; CDR3 protein: CASSESLREVWTEAFF
J gene: TRBJ1-2; clone size: -; D gene: -; V gene: TRBV6-1; CDR3 DNA: TGTGCCAGCACTCTACAGGAGGGCTATGGCTACACCTTC; CDR3 protein: CASTLQEGYGYTF
J gene: TRBJ2-7; clone size: -; D gene: -; V gene: TRBV25-1; CDR3 DNA: TGTGCCAGCAGGGCTAGCGCCTCCTACGAGCAGTACTTC; CDR3 protein: CASRASASYEQYF
J gene: TRBJ1-1; clone size: -; D gene: -; V gene: TRBV5-4; CDR3 DNA: TGTGCCAGCAGCACCGGGGGATTTCAATTGGGCACTGAAGCTTTCTTT; CDR3 protein: CASSTGGFQLGTEAFF
J gene: TRBJ1-4; clone size: -; D gene: -; V gene: TRBV6-5; CDR3 DNA: TGTGCCAGCAGTCGGTCGGGTGGCACTAATGAAAAACTGTTTTTT; CDR3 protein: CASSRSGGTNEKLFF
J gene: TRBJ2-3; clone size: -; D gene: TRBD2; V gene: TRBV2; CDR3 DNA: TGTGCCAGCAGACTAGCGGGAGCAGATACGCAGTATTTT; CDR3 protein: CASRLAGADTQYF
J gene: TRBJ2-3; clone size: -; D gene: -; V gene: TRBV2; CDR3 DNA: TGTGCCAGCAGTGCCCTCGCAGATACGCAGTATTTT; CDR3 protein: CASSALADTQYF
J gene: TRBJ2-5; clone size: -; D gene: -; V gene: TRBV5-4; CDR3 DNA: TGTGCCAGCAGCTCCAATGGGGGGGCCCAAGAGACCCAGTACTTC; CDR3 protein: CASSSNGGAQETQYF
J gene: TRBJ2-5; clone size: few; D gene: -; V gene: TRBV2; CDR3 DNA: TGTGCCAGCAGTGGGTCCGGGAGAGGAGGAGAGACCCAGTACTTC; CDR3 protein: CASSGSGRGGETQYF
J gene: TRBJ2-7; clone size: -; D gene: -; V gene: TRBV9; CDR3 DNA: TGTGCCAGCAGCGGTTCGTCCTACGAGCAGTACTTC; CDR3 protein: CASSGSSYEQYF
J gene: TRBJ1-2; clone size: few; D gene: -; V gene: TRBV7-3; CDR3 DNA: TGTGCCAGCAGCTTAACGGGGGCAAATCCTAACTATGGCTACACCTTC; CDR3 protein: CASSLTGANPNYGYTF
J gene: TRBJ2-3; clone size: -; D gene: -; V gene: TRBV18; CDR3 DNA: TGTGCCAGCTCACTGAGGGGGGGGATTAACACAGATACGCAGTATTTT; CDR3 protein: CASSLRGGINTDTQYF
J gene: TRBJ2-1; clone size: -; D gene: -; V gene: TRBV9; CDR3 DNA: TGTGCCAGCAGCGTATCGAGCAACGTCGATGAGCAGTTCTTC; CDR3 protein: CASSVSSNVDEQFF
J gene: TRBJ2-5; clone size: once; D gene: TRBD2; V gene: TRBV19; CDR3 DNA: TGTGCCAGTACCCCTAGCGGGACGGGAGAGACCCAGTACTTC; CDR3 protein: CASTPSGTGETQYF
J gene: TRBJ1-1; clone size: -; D gene: -; V gene: TRBV6-4; CDR3 DNA: TGTGCCAGCAGCCAGGTTATGAACACTGAAGCTTTCTTT; CDR3 protein: CASSQVMNTEAFF
J gene: TRBJ1-4; clone size: once; D gene: TRBD1; V gene: TRBV5-6; CDR3 DNA: TGTGCCAGCAGCCAACAGGACAGGGTTCTGTTTTTT; CDR3 protein: CASSQQDRVLFF
J gene: TRBJ2-2; clone size: -; D gene: TRBD2; V gene: TRBV5-4; CDR3 DNA: TGTGCCAGCAGCTTGGTATCTAGCGGGAGGACCGGGGAGCTGTTTTTT; CDR3 protein: CASSLVSSGRTGELFF
J gene: TRBJ1-1; clone size: -; D gene: TRBD1; V gene: TRBV29-1; CDR3 DNA: TGCAGCGCCGGACAGGGGGTCGACACTGAAGCTTTCTTT; CDR3 protein: CSAGQGVDTEAFF
J gene: TRBJ1-2; clone size: -; D gene: -; V gene: TRBV25-1; CDR3 DNA: TGTGCCAGCAGTGAGCTAAAGGGGAACTATGGCTACACCTTC; CDR3 protein: CASSELKGNYGYTF